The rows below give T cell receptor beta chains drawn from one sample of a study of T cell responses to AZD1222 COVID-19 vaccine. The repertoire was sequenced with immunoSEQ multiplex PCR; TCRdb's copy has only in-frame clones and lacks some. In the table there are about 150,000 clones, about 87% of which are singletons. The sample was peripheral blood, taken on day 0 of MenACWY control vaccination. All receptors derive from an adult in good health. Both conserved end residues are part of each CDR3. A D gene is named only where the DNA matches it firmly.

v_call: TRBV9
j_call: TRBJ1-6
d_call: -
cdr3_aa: CASSASAQGGGLHF
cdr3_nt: TGTGCCAGCAGCGCAAGCGCGCAGGGCGGGGGCCTCCACTTT

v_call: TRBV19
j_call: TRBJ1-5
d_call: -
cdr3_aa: CASSTQGGGNQPQHF
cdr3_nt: TGTGCCAGTAGTACCCAAGGGGGTGGCAATCAGCCCCAGCATTTT

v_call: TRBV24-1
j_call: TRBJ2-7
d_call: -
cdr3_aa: CATMGQGEQYF
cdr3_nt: TGTGCCACCATGGGCCAGGGAGAGCAGTACTTC

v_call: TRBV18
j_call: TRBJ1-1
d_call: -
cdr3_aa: CASSPPGTSDYTEAFF
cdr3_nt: TGTGCCAGCTCACCACCTGGGACAAGCGATTACACTGAAGCTTTCTTT

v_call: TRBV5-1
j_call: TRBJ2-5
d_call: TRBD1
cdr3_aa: CASSLSQGKETQYF
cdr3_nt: TGCGCCAGCAGCCTCTCACAGGGGAAAGAGACCCAGTACTTC

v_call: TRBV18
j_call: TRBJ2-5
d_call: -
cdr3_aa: CASSPVRGTGETQYF
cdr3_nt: TGTGCCAGCTCACCAGTCAGGGGAACTGGAGAGACCCAGTACTTC

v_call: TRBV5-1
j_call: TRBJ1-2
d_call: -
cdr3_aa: CASSGDPTNYGYTF
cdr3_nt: TGCGCCAGCAGCGGGGACCCCACTAACTATGGCTACACCTTC

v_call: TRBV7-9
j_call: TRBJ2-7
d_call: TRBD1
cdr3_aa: CASSAGEGQKTYEQYF
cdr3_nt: TGTGCCAGCAGCGCTGGCGAGGGACAGAAAACCTACGAGCAGTACTTC

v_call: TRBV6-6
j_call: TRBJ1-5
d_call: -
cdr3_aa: CASSYSQAGQPQHF
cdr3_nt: TGTGCCAGCAGTTACTCTCAGGCTGGTCAGCCCCAGCATTTT

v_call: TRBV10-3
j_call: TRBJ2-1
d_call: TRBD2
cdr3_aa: CASGLDNEQFF
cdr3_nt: TGTGCCTCCGGACTAGACAATGAGCAGTTCTTC

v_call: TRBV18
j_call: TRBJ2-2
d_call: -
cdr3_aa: CASSPGQLRTGELFF
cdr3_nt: TGTGCCAGCTCGCCCGGACAGCTTCGCACCGGGGAGCTGTTTTTT

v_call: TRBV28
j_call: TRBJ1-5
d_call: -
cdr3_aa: CASSPQGMLYQPQHF
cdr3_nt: TGTGCCAGCAGTCCGCAGGGTATGTTGTATCAGCCCCAGCATTTT